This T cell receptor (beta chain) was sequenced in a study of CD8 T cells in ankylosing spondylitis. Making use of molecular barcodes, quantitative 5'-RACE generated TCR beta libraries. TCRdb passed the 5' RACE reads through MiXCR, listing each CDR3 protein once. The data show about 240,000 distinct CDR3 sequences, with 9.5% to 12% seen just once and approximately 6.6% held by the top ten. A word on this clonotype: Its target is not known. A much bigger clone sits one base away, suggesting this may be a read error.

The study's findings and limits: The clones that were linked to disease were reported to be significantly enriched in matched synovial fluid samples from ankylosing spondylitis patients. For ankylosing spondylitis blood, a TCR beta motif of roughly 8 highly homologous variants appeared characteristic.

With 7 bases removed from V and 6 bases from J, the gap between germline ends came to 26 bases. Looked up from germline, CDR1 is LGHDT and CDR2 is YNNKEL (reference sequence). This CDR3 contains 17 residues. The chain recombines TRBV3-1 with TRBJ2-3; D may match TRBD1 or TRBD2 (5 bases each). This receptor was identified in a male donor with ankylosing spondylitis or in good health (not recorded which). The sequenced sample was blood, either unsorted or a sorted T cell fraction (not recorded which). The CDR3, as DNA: TGTGCCAGCACCCAGGGACCGGGACCCCTAACAATGGATACGCAGTATTTT. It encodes CASTQGPGPLTMDTQYF.